These 20 T cell receptor beta chains share one sample of origin, sequenced in a study of blood T cell repertoires in COVID-19. Here immunoSEQ multiplex PCR was the method, and the copy in TCRdb shows in-frame clones only, minus some. The sample yields roughly 250,000 clones, 80% to 90% seen once. Sequencing input: peripheral blood. Every receptor here comes from a woman aged 70-85 years with acute or convalescent COVID-19.

The rearrangement joins TRBV5-1 to TRBJ2-2; 9 bases match TRBD2. There are 17 residues in the CDR3. Trimming cost V 5 bases and J 1 base; bases outside gene matches: 9. The V gene's germline CDR1 is SGHRS and CDR2 YFSETQ. The CDR3 here is CASRAGGGARNTGELFF. In DNA form, the CDR3 reads TGCGCCAGCAGGGCTGGCGGGGGGGCTCGGAACACCGGGGAGCTGTTTTTT.

The genes are TRBV18 and TRBJ2-2; D may be TRBD1 (5 bases). The V gene's germline CDR1 is KGHSH and CDR2 LQKENI. The V end lost 3 bases, the J end lost 0 bases, and 8 bases lay between the germline ends. The length of the CDR3 is 15 residues. The CDR3 nucleotides read TGTGCCAGCTCACCTATGACAGCGAACACCGGGGAGCTGTTTTTT. It translates to CASSPMTANTGELFF.

The J gene is TRBJ1-5, the V gene TRBV19, with D unclear. CDR1 and CDR2 from the germline V gene are LNHDA and SQIVND (reference sequence). Deletions cut 10 bases from V and 6 bases from J, with 16 bases between. The CDR3 has 13 residues. CDR3 sequence reads: CATSQLPGQPQHF. In DNA, the CDR3 is TGTGCCACATCACAGCTCCCAGGTCAGCCCCAGCATTTT.

V and J are TRBV10-2 and TRBJ1-5; D not resolved. Germline V gene sequence: CDR1 WSHSY, CDR2 SAAADI. V dropped 4 bases and J dropped 3 bases, with 10 bases sitting between them. The CDR3 is 14 amino acids. CDR3 coding DNA: TGCGCCAGCAGTGGTTCCGCGTACAATCAGCCCCAGCATTTT. Protein product: CASSGSAYNQPQHF.

In nucleotides, the CDR3 is TGCGCCAGCAGCTTAGCAGGGCCGATACCTACTGAAGCTTTCTTT. Translation gives CASSLAGPIPTEAFF. The chain recombines TRBV5-1 with TRBJ1-1; D possibly corresponds to TRBD1 (5 bases). The ends were cut back, 2 bases at V and 5 bases at J, with 16 bases in the middle. The CDR3 consists of 15 residues. The germline V gene has CDR1 SGHRS and CDR2 YFSETQ. Filled out from reference TRBV5-1 and TRBJ1-1, the complete variable domain reads KAGVTQTPRYLIKTRGQQVTLSCSPISGHRSVSWYQQTPGQGLQFLFEYFSETQRNKGNFPGRFSGRQFSNSRSEMNVSTLELGDSALYLCASSLAGPIPTEAFFGQGTRLTVV.

V is TRBV4-3 and J is TRBJ1-1; no firm D call. The CDR3 sequence is 14 residues long. The V gene lost 0 bases and the J gene lost 4 bases, with 9 bases spanning the gap. CDR1 is LGHNA, CDR2 YSLEER, per germline. This CDR3 is CASSQDHRSTEAFF. The CDR3 DNA reads TGCGCCAGCAGCCAAGATCATCGGTCCACTGAAGCTTTCTTT.

J is TRBJ1-2 and V is TRBV7-2, with D possibly TRBD1 on 5 matching bases. V was clipped by 0 bases and J by 7 bases, with 27 bases between them. The CDR3 runs 19 residues. The germline V gene has CDR1 SGHTA and CDR2 FQGNSA. The CDR3 sequence: CASSLAGGGIRTRRGGYTF. The DNA of the CDR3 is TGTGCCAGCAGCTTAGCGGGCGGAGGGATCCGGACTAGGAGGGGTGGCTACACCTTC.

This clone was detected only a few times. The gene calls are TRBV3-1 (or the pseudogene TRBV3-2) and TRBJ2-7; no firm D call. The CDR3 runs 11 residues. CDR1 LGHDT and CDR2 YNNKEL come from the germline V gene (reference sequence). V was clipped by 1 base and J by 5 bases, with 3 bases between them. DNA for the CDR3: TGTGCCAGCAGCCAAGTCAACGAGCAGTACTTC. Translated: CASSQVNEQYF.

The rearrangement joins TRBV6-6 to TRBJ2-7; 8 bases align to TRBD1. This CDR3 is built from 14 residues. Germline CDR1 is MNHNY and CDR2 is SVGAGI (reference sequence). V dropped 7 bases and J dropped 1; count of bases not matched to a gene: 6. The CDR3 loop is CASTETGDSYEQYF. The CDR3, as DNA: TGTGCCAGCACTGAGACAGGGGATTCCTACGAGCAGTACTTC.

The chain joins TRBV5-4 to TRBJ1-5; D not certain. This CDR3 contains 12 residues. The germline V gene has CDR1 SGHNT and CDR2 YYREEE (reference sequence). V lost 2 bases, J lost 3 bases, and 3 bases lay in between. CDR3: CASSFNNQPQHF. The CDR3 DNA is TGTGCCAGCAGCTTCAACAATCAGCCCCAGCATTTT.

This rearrangement joins TRBV28 to TRBJ2-1, with TRBD2 identical over 13 bases. Germline lookup yields CDR1 MDHEN and CDR2 SYDVKM. The V gene end was trimmed by 5 bases and the J gene end by 5 bases; junction bases not matched to a gene: 6. This CDR3 spans 16 amino acids. CDR3 sequence (DNA): TGTGCCAGCAGTATATCGGGACTAGCGGGGAACAATGAGCAGTTCTTC. This sequence encodes CASSISGLAGNNEQFF.

The chain carries TRBV15 and TRBJ1-3, with D uncertain. The ends were cut back, 1 base at V and 0 bases at J, with 13 bases in the middle. Germline CDR1 is LNHNV and CDR2 is YYDKDF (reference sequence). This CDR3 comprises 17 residues. The CDR3 DNA sequence: TGTGCCACCAGCAGAGGTGGCGGAGTAACCTCTGGAAACACCATATATTTT. Its protein is CATSRGGGVTSGNTIYF.

The chain employs TRBV7-8 and TRBJ2-5; D is perhaps TRBD1 (6 bases). Germline-derived CDR1 and CDR2 are SGHVS and FQNEAQ. V shed 2 bases and J shed 5 bases, with 24 bases lying between them. The CDR3 is 18 residues long. The CDR3 spells CASSLLGAGLLGSETQYF. The DNA of the CDR3 is TGTGCCAGCAGCTTATTGGGGGCCGGGCTCCTGGGATCGGAGACCCAGTACTTC.

The chain carries TRBV5-5 and TRBJ2-7; 7 bases agree with TRBD1. The CDR3 totals 13 residues. Trimming cost V 4 bases and J 5 bases; bases outside gene matches: 6. CDR1 and CDR2 from the germline V gene are SGHKS and YYEKEE (reference sequence). The CDR3 loop is CASSRDRINEQYF. In DNA form, the CDR3 reads TGTGCCAGCAGCCGGGACAGAATTAACGAGCAGTACTTC.

Only one count was recorded for this clone. The V gene is TRBV6-5, the J gene TRBJ1-4; TRBD1 matches 7 bases. Trimming took 8 bases from V and 5 from J; bases not matched to a gene: 8. Germline loops: CDR1 MNHEY, CDR2 SVGAGI. The CDR3 runs 14 residues. CDR3 DNA: TGTGCCAGCTCCTACAGGGGATTGAATGAAAAACTGTTTTTT. Translated: CASSYRGLNEKLFF.

CDR3 amino acids: CASRVGQMNTEAFF. The DNA for the CDR3 is TGTGCCAGCAGAGTGGGACAAATGAACACTGAAGCTTTCTTT. The chain combines TRBV6-5 with TRBJ1-1; the D gene is possibly TRBD1 (6 bases). Trimming took 6 bases from V and 0 from J, leaving 11 bases between them. The CDR3 runs to 14 residues. Germline assignment: CDR1 MNHEY and CDR2 SVGAGI.

This rearrangement joins TRBV28 to TRBJ1-1; possibly TRBD1 for D (5 bases). The CDR3 contains 14 residues. The V and J ends lost 6 bases and 5 bases respectively, with 16 bases between them. Germline V gene data show CDR1 as MDHEN and CDR2 as SYDVKM. The CDR3 region is CASRITGGRTEAFF. DNA of the CDR3: TGTGCCAGCAGGATTACCGGGGGAAGGACTGAAGCTTTCTTT.

The V and J genes are TRBV2 and TRBJ2-2, with 11 bases identical to TRBD2. Germline-derived CDR1 and CDR2 are SNHLY and FYNNEI. Unmatched junction bases numbered 4, after V lost 2 bases and J lost 5 bases. The CDR3 runs to 16 residues. CDR3 in amino acids: CASSELLAGVTGELFF. CDR3 nucleotides: TGTGCCAGCAGTGAATTACTAGCGGGGGTGACCGGGGAGCTGTTTTTT.

Ten or more counts support this clone. The V gene is TRBV30, the J gene TRBJ2-7; 7 nucleotides align to TRBD1. The CDR3 totals 14 residues. With V trimmed by 6 bases and J by 2 bases, 10 bases remained unmatched. CDR1 and CDR2 (germline): GTSNPN, SVGIG (reference sequence). The CDR3 coding sequence is TGTGCCTGCTATAAACCCGGGACAGCCTACGAGCAGTACTTC. Its protein product is CACYKPGTAYEQYF.

CDR3 DNA: TGTGCCAGCAGCCACGGACAGGGAATTATCTATGGCTACACCTTC. This codes for CASSHGQGIIYGYTF. J is TRBJ1-2 and V is TRBV5-4; TRBD1 aligns across 8 bases. J lost 4 bases, V lost 4 bases, and 9 bases had no gene match. CDR1 is SGHNT, CDR2 YYREEE, per germline (reference sequence). The CDR3 spans 15 residues.